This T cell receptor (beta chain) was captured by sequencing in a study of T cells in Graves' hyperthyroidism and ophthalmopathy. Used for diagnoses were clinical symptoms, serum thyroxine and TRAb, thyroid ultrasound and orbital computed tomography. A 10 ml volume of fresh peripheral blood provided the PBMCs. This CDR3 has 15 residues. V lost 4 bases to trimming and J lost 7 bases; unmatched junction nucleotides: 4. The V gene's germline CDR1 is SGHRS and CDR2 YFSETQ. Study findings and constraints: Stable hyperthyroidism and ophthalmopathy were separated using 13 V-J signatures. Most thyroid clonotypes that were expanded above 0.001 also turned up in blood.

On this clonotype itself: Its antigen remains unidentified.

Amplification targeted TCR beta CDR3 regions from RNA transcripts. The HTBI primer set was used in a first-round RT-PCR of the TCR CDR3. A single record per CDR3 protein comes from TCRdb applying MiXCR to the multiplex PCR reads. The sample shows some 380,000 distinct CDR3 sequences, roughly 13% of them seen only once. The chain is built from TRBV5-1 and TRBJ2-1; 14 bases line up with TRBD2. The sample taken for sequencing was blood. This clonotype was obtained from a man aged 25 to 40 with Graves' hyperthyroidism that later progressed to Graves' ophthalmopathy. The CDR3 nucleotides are TGCGCCAGCAGCGGACTAGCGGGGGGCGAGAATGAGCAGTTCTTC. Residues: CASSGLAGGENEQFF. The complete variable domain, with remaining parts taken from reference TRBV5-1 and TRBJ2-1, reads KAGVTQTPRYLIKTRGQQVTLSCSPISGHRSVSWYQQTPGQGLQFLFEYFSETQRNKGNFPGRFSGRQFSNSRSEMNVSTLELGDSALYLCASSGLAGGENEQFFGPGTRLTVL.